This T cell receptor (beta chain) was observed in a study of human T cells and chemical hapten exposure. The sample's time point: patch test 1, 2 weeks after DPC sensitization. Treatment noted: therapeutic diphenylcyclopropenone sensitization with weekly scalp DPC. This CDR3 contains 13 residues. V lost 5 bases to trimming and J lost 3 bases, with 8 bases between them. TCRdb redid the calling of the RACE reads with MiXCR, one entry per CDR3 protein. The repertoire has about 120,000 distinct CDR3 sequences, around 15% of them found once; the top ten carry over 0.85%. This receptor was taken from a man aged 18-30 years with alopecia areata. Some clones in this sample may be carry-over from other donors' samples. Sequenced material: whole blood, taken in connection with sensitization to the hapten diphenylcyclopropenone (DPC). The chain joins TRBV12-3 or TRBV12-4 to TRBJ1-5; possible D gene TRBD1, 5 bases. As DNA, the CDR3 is TGTGCCAGCAGTCCAGGGACCAATCAGCCCCAGCATTTT. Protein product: CASSPGTNQPQHF.